The clone carrying this T cell receptor beta chain was detected only a few times. Its target is unknown. In total, each donor contributed a single heparinised blood draw that averaged approximately 0.12 L. Without exception, sorted populations had purity beyond 95%. The sample comes from a study of beta chain features in type 1 diabetes. At the level of the study: Patient and healthy donor groups were alike in age, gender and cell yields.

The sequenced template was cDNA made from the entire isolated RNA. Method: immunoSEQ multiplex PCR; TCRdb's copy keeps in-frame clones and lacks some. The sample holds 300,000 to 450,000 clones, about 18% seen once. The CDR3 length is 15 residues. V was trimmed by 3 bases and J by 4 bases, leaving 16 bases between them. CDR1 SGHRS and CDR2 YFSETQ come from the germline V gene. Study-wide results and caveats: It was not settled here whether HLA type affects TCRB rearrangement.

The receptor comes from a woman younger than 35 in good health. The sample was naive CD4+ T cells from blood. J is TRBJ1-2 and V is TRBV5-1; possibly TRBD1 for D (5 bases). CDR3 loop: CASSSTVGGPYGYTF. The CDR3 DNA sequence: TGCGCCAGCAGCTCCACTGTGGGGGGTCCCTATGGCTACACCTTC. Using reference TRBV5-1 and TRBJ1-2 for the parts outside the CDR3, the full variable domain is KAGVTQTPRYLIKTRGQQVTLSCSPISGHRSVSWYQQTPGQGLQFLFEYFSETQRNKGNFPGRFSGRQFSNSRSEMNVSTLELGDSALYLCASSSTVGGPYGYTFGSGTRLTVV.